The T cell receptor (beta chain) described here comes from a study of T cell clonotyping in hematopoietic cell transplantation. About the study: Cytoreduction preceded collection of pretransplant recipient samples. Findings and limits, study-wide: Recipient TCR diversity dropped after transplant; expanded clonotypes rose from day 30 to 180.

Specified time point: recipient sample about 28 days before transplant, after cytoreduction. Samples: about 28 days before transplant, then days 30, 100 and 180 after. The data were produced by immunoSEQ multiplex PCR, yet TCRdb's version contains in-frame clones alone and is incomplete. The top ten hold around 1.8% of the sample, which has approximately 30,000 clones, more than 65% seen once. The CDR3 spans 15 residues. Trimming stripped 6 bases from V and 3 bases from J, with 18 bases between. Germline loops: CDR1 SGHTA, CDR2 FQGTGA. This clone is a singleton in its sample. Antigen unknown. The chain links TRBV7-3 to TRBJ2-7; D might be TRBD1 (6 bases). The receptor comes from a man aged 40-49 years with acute myeloid leukemia. Some clones in this sample may be carry-over from other donors' samples. This specimen consisted of peripheral blood mononuclear cells, obtained before stem cell transplant. The CDR3 sequence is CASRPPGHENYEQYF. CDR3 bases: TGTGCCAGCAGGCCCCCGGGACACGAGAACTACGAGCAGTACTTC. The full variable domain, its missing parts supplied by reference TRBV7-3 and TRBJ2-7, is GAGVSQTPSNKVTEKGKYVELRCDPISGHTALYWYRQSLGQGPEFLIYFQGTGAADDSGLPNDRFFAVRPEGSVSTLKIQRTERGDSAVYLCASRPPGHENYEQYFGPGTRLTVT.